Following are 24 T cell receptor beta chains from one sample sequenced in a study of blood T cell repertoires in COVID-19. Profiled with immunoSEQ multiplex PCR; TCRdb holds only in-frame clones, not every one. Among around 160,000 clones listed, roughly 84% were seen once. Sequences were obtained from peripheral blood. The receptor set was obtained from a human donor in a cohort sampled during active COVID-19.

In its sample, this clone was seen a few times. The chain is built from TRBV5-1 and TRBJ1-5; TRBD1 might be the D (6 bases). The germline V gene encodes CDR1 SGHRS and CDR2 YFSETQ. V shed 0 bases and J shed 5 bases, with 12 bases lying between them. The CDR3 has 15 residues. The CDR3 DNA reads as TGCGCCAGCAGCTTGGACAGGGCCGGGGATCAGCCCCAGCATTTT. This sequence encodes CASSLDRAGDQPQHF. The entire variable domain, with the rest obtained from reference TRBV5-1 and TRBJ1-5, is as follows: KAGVTQTPRYLIKTRGQQVTLSCSPISGHRSVSWYQQTPGQGLQFLFEYFSETQRNKGNFPGRFSGRQFSNSRSEMNVSTLELGDSALYLCASSLDRAGDQPQHFGDGTRLSIL.

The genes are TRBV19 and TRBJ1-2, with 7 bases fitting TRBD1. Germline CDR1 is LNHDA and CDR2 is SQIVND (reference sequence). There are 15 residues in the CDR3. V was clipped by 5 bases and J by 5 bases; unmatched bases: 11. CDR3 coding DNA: TGTGCCAGTAGTCCCCGGGACAGTCGCTTTTATGGCTACACCTTC. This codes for CASSPRDSRFYGYTF.

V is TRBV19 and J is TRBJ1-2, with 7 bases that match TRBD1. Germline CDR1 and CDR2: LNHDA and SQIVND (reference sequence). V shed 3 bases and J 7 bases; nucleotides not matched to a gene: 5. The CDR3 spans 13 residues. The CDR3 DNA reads TGTGCCAGTAGTATCGGTACAGGGGCTGGCTACACCTTC. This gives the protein CASSIGTGAGYTF.

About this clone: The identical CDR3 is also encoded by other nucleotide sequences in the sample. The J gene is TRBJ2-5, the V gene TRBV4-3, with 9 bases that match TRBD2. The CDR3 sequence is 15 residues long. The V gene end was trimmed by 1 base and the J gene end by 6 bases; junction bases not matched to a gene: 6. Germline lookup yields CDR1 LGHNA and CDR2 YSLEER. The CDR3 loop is CASSQGGGGGQTQYF. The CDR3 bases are TGCGCCAGCAGCCAAGGGGGCGGGGGGGGGCAGACCCAGTACTTC.

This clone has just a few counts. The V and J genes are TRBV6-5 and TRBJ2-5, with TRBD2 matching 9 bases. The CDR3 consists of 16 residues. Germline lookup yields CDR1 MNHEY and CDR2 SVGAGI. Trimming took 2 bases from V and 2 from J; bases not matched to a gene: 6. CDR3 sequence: CASSYARGGGQETQYF. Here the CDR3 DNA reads TGTGCCAGCAGTTACGCCCGCGGGGGGGGACAAGAGACCCAGTACTTC.

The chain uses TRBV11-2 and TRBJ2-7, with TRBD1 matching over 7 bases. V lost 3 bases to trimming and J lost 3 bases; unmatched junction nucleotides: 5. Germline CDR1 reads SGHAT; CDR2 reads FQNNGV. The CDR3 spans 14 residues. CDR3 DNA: TGTGCCAGCAGCTTCCGGGACAGCCGCTACGAGCAGTACTTC. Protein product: CASSFRDSRYEQYF.

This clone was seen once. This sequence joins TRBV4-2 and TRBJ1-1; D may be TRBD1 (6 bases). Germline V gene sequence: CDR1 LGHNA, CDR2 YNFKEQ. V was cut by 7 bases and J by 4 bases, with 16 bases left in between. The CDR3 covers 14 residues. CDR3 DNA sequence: TGTGCCAGCACCCACGGGGGGCGCATCACTGAAGCTTTCTTT. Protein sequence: CASTHGGRITEAFF.

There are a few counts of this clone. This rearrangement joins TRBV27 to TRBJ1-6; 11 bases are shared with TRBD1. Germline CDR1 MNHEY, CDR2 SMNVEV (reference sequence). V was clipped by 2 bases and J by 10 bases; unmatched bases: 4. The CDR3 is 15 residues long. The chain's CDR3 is CASSLAGQGGSPLHF. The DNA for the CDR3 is TGTGCCAGCAGTTTAGCGGGACAGGGGGGCTCACCCCTCCACTTT.

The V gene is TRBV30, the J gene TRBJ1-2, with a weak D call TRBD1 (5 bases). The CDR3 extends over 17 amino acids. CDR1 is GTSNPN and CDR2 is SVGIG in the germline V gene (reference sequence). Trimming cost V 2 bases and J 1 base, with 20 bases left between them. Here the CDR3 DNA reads TGTGCCTGGAGTCCCTTCAGGGCTCCAGGATTTAACTATGGCTACACCTTC. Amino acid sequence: CAWSPFRAPGFNYGYTF.

The CDR3 DNA reads as TGTGCCAGCACCCAGCAGGGCAACTACGAGCAGTACTTC. This encodes CASTQQGNYEQYF. V gene TRBV6-5 combines with J gene TRBJ2-7; D is perhaps TRBD1 (5 bases). V shed 7 bases and J shed 3 bases, with 13 bases lying between them. The V gene's germline CDR1 is MNHEY and CDR2 SVGAGI. The CDR3 covers 13 residues.

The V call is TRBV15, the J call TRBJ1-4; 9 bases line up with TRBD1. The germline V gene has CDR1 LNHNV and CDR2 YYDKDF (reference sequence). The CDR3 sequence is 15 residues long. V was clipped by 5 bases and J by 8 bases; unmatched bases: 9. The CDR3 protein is CATSGGQGWNEKLFF. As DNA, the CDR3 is TGTGCCACCAGCGGGGGACAGGGTTGGAACGAAAAACTGTTTTTT. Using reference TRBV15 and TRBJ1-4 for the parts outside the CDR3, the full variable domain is DAMVIQNPRYQVTQFGKPVTLSCSQTLNHNVMYWYQQKSSQAPKLLFHYYDKDFNNEADTPDNFQSRRPNTSFCFLDIRSPGLGDTAMYLCATSGGQGWNEKLFFGSGTQLSVL.

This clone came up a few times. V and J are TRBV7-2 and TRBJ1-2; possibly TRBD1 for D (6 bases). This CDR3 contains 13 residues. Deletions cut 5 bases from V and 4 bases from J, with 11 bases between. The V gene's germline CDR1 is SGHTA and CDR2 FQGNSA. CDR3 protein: CASSLQGTYGYTF. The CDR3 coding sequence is TGTGCCAGCAGCCTCCAGGGGACCTATGGCTACACCTTC.

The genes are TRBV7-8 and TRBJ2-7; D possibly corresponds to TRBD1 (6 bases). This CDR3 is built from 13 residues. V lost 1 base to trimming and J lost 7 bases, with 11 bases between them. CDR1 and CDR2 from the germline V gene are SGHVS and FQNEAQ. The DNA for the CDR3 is TGTGCCAGCAGCTTAGACAGGGTGGGGGAGCAGTACTTC. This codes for CASSLDRVGEQYF.

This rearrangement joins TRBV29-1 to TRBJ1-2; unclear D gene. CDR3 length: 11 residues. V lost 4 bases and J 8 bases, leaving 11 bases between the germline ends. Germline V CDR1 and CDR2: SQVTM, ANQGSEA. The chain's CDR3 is CSVAGGNGYTF. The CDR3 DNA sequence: TGCAGCGTTGCTGGAGGGAACGGCTACACCTTC.

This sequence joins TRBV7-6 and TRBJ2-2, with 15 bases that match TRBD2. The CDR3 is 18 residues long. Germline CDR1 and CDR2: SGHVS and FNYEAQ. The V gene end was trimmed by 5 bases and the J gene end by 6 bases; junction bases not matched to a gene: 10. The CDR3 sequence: CASSLRTSGGASSGELFF. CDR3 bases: TGTGCCAGCAGCCTCAGGACTAGCGGGGGGGCTTCGTCCGGGGAGCTGTTTTTT.

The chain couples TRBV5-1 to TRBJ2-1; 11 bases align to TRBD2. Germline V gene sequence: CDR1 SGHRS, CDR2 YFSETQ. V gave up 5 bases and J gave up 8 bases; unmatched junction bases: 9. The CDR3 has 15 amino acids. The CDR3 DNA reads TGCGCCAGCAGAGAGGGCGGGACTAGCGGTTATGAGCAGTTCTTC. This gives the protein CASREGGTSGYEQFF.

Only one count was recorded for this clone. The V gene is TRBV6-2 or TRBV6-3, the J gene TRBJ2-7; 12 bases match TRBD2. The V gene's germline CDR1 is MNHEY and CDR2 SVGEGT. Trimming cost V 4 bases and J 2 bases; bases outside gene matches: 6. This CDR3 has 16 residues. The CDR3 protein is CASSSPRTSGTYEQYF. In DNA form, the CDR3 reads TGTGCCAGCAGTTCCCCTCGGACTAGCGGGACCTACGAGCAGTACTTC.

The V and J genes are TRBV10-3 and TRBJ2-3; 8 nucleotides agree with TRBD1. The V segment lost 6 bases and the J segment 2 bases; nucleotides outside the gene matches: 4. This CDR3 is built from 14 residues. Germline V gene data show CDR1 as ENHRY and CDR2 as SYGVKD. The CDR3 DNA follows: TGTGCCATCAGGCGGGGACAGGACACAGATACGCAGTATTTT. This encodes CAIRRGQDTDTQYF.

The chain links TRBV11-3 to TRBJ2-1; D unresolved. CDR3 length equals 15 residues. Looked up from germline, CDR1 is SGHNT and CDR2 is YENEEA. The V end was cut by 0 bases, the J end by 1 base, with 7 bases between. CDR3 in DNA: TGTGCCAGCAGCTTAGAAGGAGATTCCTACAATGAGCAGTTCTTC. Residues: CASSLEGDSYNEQFF.

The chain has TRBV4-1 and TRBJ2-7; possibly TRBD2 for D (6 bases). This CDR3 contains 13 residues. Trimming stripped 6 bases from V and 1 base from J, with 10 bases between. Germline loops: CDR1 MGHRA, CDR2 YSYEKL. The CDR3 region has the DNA TGCGCCAGCAGTCGGGACTTTTCCTACGAGCAGTACTTC. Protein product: CASSRDFSYEQYF.

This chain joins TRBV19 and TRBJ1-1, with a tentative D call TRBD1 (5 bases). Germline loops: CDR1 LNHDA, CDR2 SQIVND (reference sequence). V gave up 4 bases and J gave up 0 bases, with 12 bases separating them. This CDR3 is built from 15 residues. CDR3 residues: CASSTLDTMNTEAFF. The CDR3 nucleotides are TGTGCCAGTAGTACCCTGGACACGATGAACACTGAAGCTTTCTTT. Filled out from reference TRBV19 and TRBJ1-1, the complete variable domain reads DGGITQSPKYLFRKEGQNVTLSCEQNLNHDAMYWYRQDPGQGLRLIYYSQIVNDFQKGDIAEGYSVSREKKESFPLTVTSAQKNPTAFYLCASSTLDTMNTEAFFGQGTRLTVV.

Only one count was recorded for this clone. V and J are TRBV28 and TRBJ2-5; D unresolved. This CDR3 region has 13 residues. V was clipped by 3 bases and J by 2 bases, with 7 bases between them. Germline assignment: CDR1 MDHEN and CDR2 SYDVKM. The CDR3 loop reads CASSFQDQETQYF. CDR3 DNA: TGTGCCAGCAGTTTCCAGGATCAAGAGACCCAGTACTTC.

The CDR3 here is CASSSWEGINYGYTF. The CDR3 DNA is TGTGCCAGCAGTTCCTGGGAGGGGATCAACTATGGCTACACCTTC. V usage is TRBV6-5 and J usage is TRBJ1-2, with D perhaps matching TRBD1 (5 bases). Trimming took off 4 bases at V and 2 bases at J, with 14 bases between the two ends. This CDR3 has 15 residues. Germline CDR1 reads MNHEY; CDR2 reads SVGAGI.

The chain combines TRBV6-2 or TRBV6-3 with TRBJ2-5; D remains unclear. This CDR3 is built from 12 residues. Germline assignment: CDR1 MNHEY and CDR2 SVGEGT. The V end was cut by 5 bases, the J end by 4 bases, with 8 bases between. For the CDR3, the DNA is TGTGCCAGCAGTCCCCAGATAGAGACCCAGTACTTC. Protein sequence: CASSPQIETQYF.